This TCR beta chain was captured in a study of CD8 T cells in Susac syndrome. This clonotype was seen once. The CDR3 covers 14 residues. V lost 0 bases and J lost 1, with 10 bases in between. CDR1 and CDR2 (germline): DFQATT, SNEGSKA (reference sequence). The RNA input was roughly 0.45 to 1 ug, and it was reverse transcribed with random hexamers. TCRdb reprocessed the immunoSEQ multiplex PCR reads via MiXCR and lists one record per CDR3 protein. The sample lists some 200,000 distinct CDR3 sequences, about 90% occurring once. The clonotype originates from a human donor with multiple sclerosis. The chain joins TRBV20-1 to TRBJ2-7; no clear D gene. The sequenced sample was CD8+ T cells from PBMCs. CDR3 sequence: CSARDMYSSYEQYF. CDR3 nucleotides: TGCAGTGCTAGAGATATGTACTCATCCTACGAGCAGTACTTC.